The clone carrying this TCR beta chain was detected many times. No antigen is known for it. In germline, CDR1 is SNHLY, CDR2 FYNNEI. CDR3 length: 13 residues. The V gene lost 8 bases and the J gene lost 2 bases, with 13 bases spanning the gap. This specimen comes from a study of regulatory T cells in long-lasting Graves disease. Indicated time point: newly diagnosed GD, antithyroid drugs for less than 3 months. After RNA was extracted from PBMCs, the TCR library was made from it. The collection involved drawing approximately 9 milliliters of peripheral blood into EDTA tubes. Study-wide results and caveats: There were preferences for TRBV28, TRBJ1-2 and TRBJ2-5 in persistent disease. Persistent Graves' patients showed a TCR diversity that was lower than that of newly diagnosed ones.

Sequencing libraries for TCR beta were prepared with iRepertoire HTBI primers and Arm-PCR of CDR3 regions. TCRdb called the multiplex PCR reads again in MiXCR, with one record for every CDR3 protein. Among 530,000 or so distinct CDR3 sequences listed, less than 15% were seen once. The data were also submitted as part of a second study, on T cells in Graves' hyperthyroidism and ophthalmopathy. That study reports: Stable hyperthyroidism: no ophthalmopathy progression over 18 months of follow-up.

Material: peripheral blood mononuclear cells (PBMCs), obtained at new diagnosis, from a patient treated with antithyroid drugs. The source is a man under 40 with Graves disease. The chain has TRBV2 and TRBJ2-7; weak D call: TRBD2 (6 bases). CDR3 sequence: CASDTGDPYEQYF. In DNA, the CDR3 is TGTGCCAGCGATACGGGAGACCCCTACGAGCAGTACTTC.